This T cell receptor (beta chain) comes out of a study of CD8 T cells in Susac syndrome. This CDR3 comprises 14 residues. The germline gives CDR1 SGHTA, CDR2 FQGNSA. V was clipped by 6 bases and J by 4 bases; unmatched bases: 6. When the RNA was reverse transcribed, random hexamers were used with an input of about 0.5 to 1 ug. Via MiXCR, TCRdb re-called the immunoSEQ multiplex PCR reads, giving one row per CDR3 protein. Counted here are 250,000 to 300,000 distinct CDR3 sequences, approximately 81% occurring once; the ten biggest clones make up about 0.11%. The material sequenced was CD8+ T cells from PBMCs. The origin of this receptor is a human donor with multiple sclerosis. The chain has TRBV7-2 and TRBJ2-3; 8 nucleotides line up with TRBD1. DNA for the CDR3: TGTGCCAGCAGTCAGGGGGCTGGGGCAGATACGCAGTATTTT. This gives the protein CASSQGAGADTQYF.